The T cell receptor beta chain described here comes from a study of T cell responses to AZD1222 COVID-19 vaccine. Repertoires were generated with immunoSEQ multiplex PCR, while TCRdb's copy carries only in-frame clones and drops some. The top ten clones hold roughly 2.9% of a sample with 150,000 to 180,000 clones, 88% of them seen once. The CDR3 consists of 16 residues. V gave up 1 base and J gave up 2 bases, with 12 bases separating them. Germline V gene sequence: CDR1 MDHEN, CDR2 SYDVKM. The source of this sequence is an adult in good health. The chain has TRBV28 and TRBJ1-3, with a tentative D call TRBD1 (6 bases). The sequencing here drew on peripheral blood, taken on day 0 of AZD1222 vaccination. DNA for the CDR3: TGTGCCAGCAGTTTATATGGGGGCGACCCTGGAAACACCATATATTTT. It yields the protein CASSLYGGDPGNTIYF. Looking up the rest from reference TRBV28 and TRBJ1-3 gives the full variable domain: DVKVTQSSRYLVKRTGEKVFLECVQDMDHENMFWYRQDPGLGLRLIYFSYDVKMKEKGDIPEGYSVSREKKERFSLILESASTNQTSMYLCASSLYGGDPGNTIYFGEGSWLTVV.